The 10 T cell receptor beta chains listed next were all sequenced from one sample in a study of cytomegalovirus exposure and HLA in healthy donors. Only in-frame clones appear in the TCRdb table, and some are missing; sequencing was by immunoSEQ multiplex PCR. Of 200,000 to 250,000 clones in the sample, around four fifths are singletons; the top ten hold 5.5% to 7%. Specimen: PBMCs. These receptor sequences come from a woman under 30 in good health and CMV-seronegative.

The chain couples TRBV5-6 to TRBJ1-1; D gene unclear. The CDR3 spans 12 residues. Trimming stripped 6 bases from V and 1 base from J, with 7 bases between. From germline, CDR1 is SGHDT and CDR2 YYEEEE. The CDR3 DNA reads TGTGCCAGCACCCGGGGGAACACTGAAGCTTTCTTT. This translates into CASTRGNTEAFF.

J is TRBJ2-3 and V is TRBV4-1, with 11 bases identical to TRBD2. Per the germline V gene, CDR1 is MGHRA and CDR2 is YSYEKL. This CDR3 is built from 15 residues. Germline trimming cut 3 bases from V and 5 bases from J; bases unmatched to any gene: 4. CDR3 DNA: TGCGCCAGCAGCCAGCACGGGACTAGCGGAGATACGCAGTATTTT. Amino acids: CASSQHGTSGDTQYF.

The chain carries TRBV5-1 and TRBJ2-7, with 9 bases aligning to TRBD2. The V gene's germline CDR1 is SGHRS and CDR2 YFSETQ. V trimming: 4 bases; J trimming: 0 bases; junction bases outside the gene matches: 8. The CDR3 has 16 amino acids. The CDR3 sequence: CASSLGLASNSYEQYF. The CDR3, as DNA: TGCGCCAGCAGCCTTGGACTAGCGTCTAACTCCTACGAGCAGTACTTC.

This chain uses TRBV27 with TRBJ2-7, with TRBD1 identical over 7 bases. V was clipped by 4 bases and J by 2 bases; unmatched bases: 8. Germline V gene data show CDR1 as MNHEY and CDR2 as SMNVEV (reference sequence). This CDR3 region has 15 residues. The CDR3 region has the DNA TGTGCCAGCAGTTCCAAGACAGGGAGCCCCTACGAGCAGTACTTC. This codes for CASSSKTGSPYEQYF.

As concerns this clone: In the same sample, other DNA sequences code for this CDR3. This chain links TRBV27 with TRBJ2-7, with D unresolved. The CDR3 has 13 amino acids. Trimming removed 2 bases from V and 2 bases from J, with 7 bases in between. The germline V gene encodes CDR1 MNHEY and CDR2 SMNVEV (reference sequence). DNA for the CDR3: TGTGCCAGCAGTTTAGGCGGCCCCTACGAGCAGTACTTC. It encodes CASSLGGPYEQYF.

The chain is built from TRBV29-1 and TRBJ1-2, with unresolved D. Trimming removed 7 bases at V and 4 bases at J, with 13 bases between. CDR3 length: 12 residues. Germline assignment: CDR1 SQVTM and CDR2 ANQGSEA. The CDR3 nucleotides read TGCAGCGCGAGGGCGTCGTCCTATGGCTACACCTTC. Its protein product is CSARASSYGYTF.

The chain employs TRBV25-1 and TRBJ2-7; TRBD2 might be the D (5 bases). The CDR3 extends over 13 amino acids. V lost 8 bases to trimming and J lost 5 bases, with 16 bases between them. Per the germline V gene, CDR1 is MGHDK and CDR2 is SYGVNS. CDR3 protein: CASCLTGTHEQYF. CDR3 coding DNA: TGTGCCAGCTGCCTGACGGGAACCCACGAGCAGTACTTC.

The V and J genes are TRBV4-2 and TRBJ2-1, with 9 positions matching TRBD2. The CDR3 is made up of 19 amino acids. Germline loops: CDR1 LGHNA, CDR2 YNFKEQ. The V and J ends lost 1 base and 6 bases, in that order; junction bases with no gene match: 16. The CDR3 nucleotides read TGTGCCAGCAGCCAAGGGTCCGGGGTAGCGGGAGACCTAATCAATGAGCAGTTCTTC. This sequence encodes CASSQGSGVAGDLINEQFF.

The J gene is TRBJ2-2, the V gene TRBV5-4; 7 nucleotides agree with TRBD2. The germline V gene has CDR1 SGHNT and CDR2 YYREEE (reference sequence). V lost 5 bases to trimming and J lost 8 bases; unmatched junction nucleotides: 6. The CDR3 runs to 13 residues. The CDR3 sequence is CASSDGGSGELFF. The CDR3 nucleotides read TGTGCCAGCAGTGATGGCGGGAGTGGGGAGCTGTTTTTT.

The CDR3 DNA reads as TGTGCCAGCAGTTTAAGCGGGCAGGGGATCGGACAGCCCCAGCATTTT. It specifies CASSLSGQGIGQPQHF. The chain carries TRBV27 and TRBJ1-5, with D possibly matching TRBD1 (6 bases). The V end was cut by 2 bases, the J end by 7 bases, with 18 bases between. Germline V CDR1 and CDR2: MNHEY, SMNVEV (reference sequence). CDR3 size: 16 residues.